The 27 T cell receptor beta chains presented below share a single source sample, sequenced in a study of post-analysis software for immune sequencing data. For these receptors, no antigen is known. Unique molecular identifiers were carried by the TCR beta cDNA libraries. TCRdb itself ran the PCR reads through MiXCR, one entry per CDR3 protein. Among about 460,000 distinct CDR3 sequences, roughly 45% were seen once, and the ten largest hold around 10%. Study-wide points: The five TRBV segments detected at higher frequency in patients than in controls included TRBV5-6, TRBV5-1 and TRBV20-1.

Sequenced sample: blood. These receptors were obtained from a girl between 5 and 17 years old with multiple sclerosis.

The rearrangement uses TRBV5-1 and TRBJ1-1; a possible D gene is TRBD1 (6 bases). Trimming stripped 0 bases from V and 4 bases from J, with 19 bases between. This CDR3 has 17 amino acids. Germline lookup yields CDR1 SGHRS and CDR2 YFSETQ. CDR3: CASSLAGVRGRGTEAFF. The CDR3 DNA follows: TGCGCCAGCAGCTTGGCCGGGGTACGCGGCAGGGGCACTGAAGCTTTCTTT.

This clonotype was seen more than once but under ten times. The chain links TRBV9 to TRBJ2-7; D is uncertain. Per the germline V gene, CDR1 is SGDLS and CDR2 is YYNGEE. This CDR3 spans 14 amino acids. V dropped 0 bases and J dropped 4 bases, with 11 bases sitting between them. CDR3 in DNA: TGTGCCAGCAGCGTAGGTACGTTCCCTTACGAGCAGTACTTC. Its translation is CASSVGTFPYEQYF.

The chain carries TRBV6-6 and TRBJ1-1, with a weak D call TRBD1 (6 bases). V was clipped by 7 bases and J by 8 bases, with 23 bases between them. The CDR3 contains 15 residues. CDR1 is MNHNY, CDR2 SVGAGI, per germline (reference sequence). CDR3 sequence: CASTYDTQGKEEAFF. DNA of the CDR3: TGTGCCAGCACCTATGATACACAGGGAAAGGAAGAAGCTTTCTTT.

The rearrangement links TRBV4-2 to TRBJ2-5, with 11 bases lining up with TRBD2. Trimming removed 0 bases from V and 11 bases from J; junction bases left unmatched: 14. The germline V gene has CDR1 LGHNA and CDR2 YNFKEQ. This CDR3 has 17 amino acids. CDR3 in DNA: TGTGCCAGCAGCCAAGAATGGCTAGCGGGAGGTGGTGTGGAGCAGTACTTC. Amino acids: CASSQEWLAGGGVEQYF.

The chain uses TRBV6-6 and TRBJ1-2; tentatively, D is TRBD1 (5 bases). Germline-derived CDR1 and CDR2 are MNHNY and SVGAGI (reference sequence). Trimming took 3 bases from V and 4 from J, leaving 9 bases between them. The CDR3 contains 13 residues. The CDR3 sequence: CASSYGGTYGYTF. In DNA, the CDR3 is TGTGCCAGCAGTTATGGGGGGACCTATGGCTACACCTTC.

This clonotype was seen a handful of times. CDR3 region: CASRGPGLGFSDTQYF. CDR3 nucleotides: TGTGCCAGCAGGGGGCCGGGACTAGGGTTTTCGGATACGCAGTATTTT. The rearrangement uses TRBV6-5 and TRBJ2-3; 8 positions agree with TRBD2. The CDR3 runs 16 residues. Trimming at V came to 6 bases and at J to 6 bases, leaving 14 bases not matched to a gene. Germline V gene sequence: CDR1 MNHEY, CDR2 SVGAGI.

The chain joins TRBV4-2 to TRBJ1-5; D ambiguous. The germline V gene has CDR1 LGHNA and CDR2 YNFKEQ. CDR3 length: 16 amino acids. The V and J ends lost 1 base and 2 bases respectively, with 12 bases between them. This chain's CDR3 is CASSQGGSGGNQPQHF. The CDR3 nucleotides are TGTGCCAGCAGCCAAGGGGGATCGGGTGGCAATCAGCCCCAGCATTTT.

This clonotype was seen a few times. This chain joins TRBV3-1 and TRBJ2-7; 7 nucleotides agree with TRBD1. The junction had 9 bases not matched to a gene; V was cut back by 1 base and J by 0 bases. Germline loops: CDR1 LGHDT, CDR2 YNNKEL (reference sequence). This CDR3 is 17 amino acids long. The CDR3 sequence: CASSQVGQITSSYEQYF. CDR3 in DNA: TGTGCCAGCAGCCAAGTGGGACAGATCACTAGCTCCTACGAGCAGTACTTC.

The chain employs TRBV29-1 and TRBJ2-7; D may correspond to TRBD1 or TRBD2 (5 bases each). V dropped 5 bases and J dropped 1 base, with 9 bases sitting between them. This CDR3 has 12 amino acids. Germline V gene lookup returns CDR1 SQVTM and CDR2 ANQGSEA. CDR3 coding DNA: TGCAGCGTTATGGGGGATTCCTACGAGCAGTACTTC. It yields the protein CSVMGDSYEQYF.

This chain links TRBV24-1 with TRBJ2-1; D perhaps matches TRBD1 (6 bases). The germline V gene encodes CDR1 KGHDR and CDR2 SFDVKD. V was shortened by 4 bases and J by 7 bases, with 13 bases between the two germline ends. The CDR3 is 14 amino acids. CDR3 coding DNA: TGTGCCACCAGTGACCGGGACAACGGGAATGAGCAGTTCTTC. Translated: CATSDRDNGNEQFF.

On this clonotype itself: Its ends do not fully match the called genes, so a read error is possible. The chain is built from TRBV12-3 or TRBV12-4 and TRBJ1-2; 7 nucleotides match TRBD1. The CDR3 covers 13 residues. The CDR3 loop is CASSPSTGLGYTF. As DNA, the CDR3 is TGTGCCAGCAGCCCCTCGACAGGGCTCGGCTACACTTTC.

The genes are TRBV24-1 and TRBJ2-7, with 11 nucleotides matching TRBD2. Germline-derived CDR1 and CDR2 are KGHDR and SFDVKD. The CDR3 consists of 16 residues. V lost 4 bases and J lost 2; bases outside the gene matches: 6. DNA of the CDR3: TGTGCCACCAGTGACGCACTAGCGGGAGACCCCTACGAGCAGTACTTC. Its translation is CATSDALAGDPYEQYF.

The CDR3 region has the DNA TGTGCCTGGAACGCGGTTGTAGCGGGAGGGCCAGCGCAGTATTTT. It yields the protein CAWNAVVAGGPAQYF. The chain employs TRBV30 and TRBJ2-3; TRBD2 aligns across 11 bases. Trimming cost V 4 bases and J 10 bases; bases outside gene matches: 13. The germline V gene encodes CDR1 GTSNPN and CDR2 SVGIG (reference sequence). The CDR3 runs to 15 residues.

The chain couples TRBV7-2 to TRBJ2-1; 12 bases match TRBD2. The CDR3 is 18 amino acids. From germline, CDR1 is SGHTA and CDR2 FQGNSA. The V gene end was trimmed by 3 bases and the J gene end by 6 bases; junction bases not matched to a gene: 12. CDR3 residues: CASSFLAGGPGTINEQFF. Written as DNA, the CDR3 is TGTGCCAGCAGCTTTCTAGCGGGAGGGCCTGGGACAATCAATGAGCAGTTCTTC.

This clonotype was observed many times. J is TRBJ1-2 and V is TRBV24-1; possible D gene TRBD1, 5 bases. The CDR3 is made up of 15 amino acids. Trimming cost V 4 bases and J 4 bases, with 15 bases left between them. Germline V gene sequence: CDR1 KGHDR, CDR2 SFDVKD. The CDR3 protein is CATSDPTGGVYGYTF. CDR3 nucleotide sequence: TGTGCCACCAGTGACCCCACCGGGGGAGTCTATGGCTACACCTTC.

The rearrangement uses TRBV28 and TRBJ2-7, with 10 positions matching TRBD2. CDR3 length: 16 amino acids. CDR1 is MDHEN and CDR2 is SYDVKM in the germline V gene. The V and J ends lost 8 bases and 2 bases, in that order; junction bases with no gene match: 12. The CDR3 loop reads CASPILASGGPYEQYF. The DNA for the CDR3 is TGTGCCAGCCCAATCCTGGCTAGCGGGGGCCCCTACGAGCAGTACTTC.

The chain combines TRBV20-1 with TRBJ2-4; 11 bases are shared with TRBD2. The CDR3 is made up of 14 amino acids. After removal of 3 bases from V and 13 bases from J, the junction contained 11 bases not matched to a gene. CDR1 and CDR2 (germline): DFQATT, SNEGSKA (reference sequence). CDR3 sequence: CSASTSGRNNEQYF. CDR3 coding DNA: TGCAGTGCTAGTACTAGCGGGAGAAACAATGAGCAGTACTTC.

This clonotype came up many times. The chain has TRBV11-1 and TRBJ2-4; D tentatively fits TRBD1 or TRBD2 (5 bases each). CDR3 size: 16 residues. V lost 8 bases, J lost 0 bases, and 17 bases lay in between. Germline V gene data show CDR1 as SGHAT and CDR2 as FQDESV (reference sequence). CDR3 sequence: CASVQREGIAKNIQYF. The CDR3 DNA is TGTGCCAGCGTCCAACGCGAGGGGATAGCCAAAAACATTCAGTACTTC.

The rearrangement uses TRBV6-1 and TRBJ1-2; D gene uncertain. The germline V and J ends were trimmed by 7 bases and 7 bases, with 19 bases remaining between them. The CDR3 has 14 residues. Germline loops: CDR1 MNHNS, CDR2 SASEGT. CDR3 residues: CASTREGGGSGYTF. CDR3 DNA sequence: TGTGCCAGCACTCGGGAGGGCGGAGGGTCTGGCTACACCTTC.

This clonotype was counted only a few times. The chain recombines TRBV12-3 or TRBV12-4 with TRBJ2-6; D gene uncertain. The V end was cut by 3 bases, the J end by 1 base, with 7 bases between. The CDR3 length is 15 residues. The CDR3 bases are TGTGCCAGCAGTTTTTCTTCATCTGGGGCCAACGTCCTGACTTTC. Protein product: CASSFSSSGANVLTF.

The rearrangement joins TRBV5-1 to TRBJ1-1, with D uncertain. The V gene lost 4 bases and the J gene lost 5 bases, with 15 bases spanning the gap. Germline loops: CDR1 SGHRS, CDR2 YFSETQ. This CDR3 comprises 14 residues. The CDR3 nucleotides are TGCGCCAGCAGCCCGATCGGGTCAGGAACTGAAGCTTTCTTT. Translated: CASSPIGSGTEAFF.

This chain links TRBV20-1 with TRBJ2-1, with a weak D call TRBD2 (5 bases). Trimming shortened V by 3 bases and J by 3 bases, and 15 bases separated the two germline ends. Per germline, CDR1 DFQATT and CDR2 SNEGSKA (reference sequence). This CDR3 is built from 15 residues. CDR3 protein: CSASEGEFGYNEQFF. The CDR3 DNA follows: TGCAGTGCTAGCGAGGGCGAGTTCGGCTACAATGAGCAGTTCTTC.

This chain's CDR3 is CSARGLAGGDSYEQYF. The CDR3 region has the DNA TGCAGTGCCCGGGGACTAGCGGGAGGGGATTCCTACGAGCAGTACTTC. This chain links TRBV20-1 with TRBJ2-7, with TRBD2 identical over 16 bases. The germline gives CDR1 DFQATT, CDR2 SNEGSKA (reference sequence). The trim removed 6 bases at V and 1 base at J, leaving 6 bases unmatched. CDR3 length equals 16 residues.

V and J are TRBV20-1 and TRBJ2-1; 8 nucleotides align to TRBD2. The CDR3 contains 15 residues. Germline V gene lookup returns CDR1 DFQATT and CDR2 SNEGSKA (reference sequence). Trimming removed 1 base from V and 7 bases from J; junction bases left unmatched: 9. The CDR3 DNA reads as TGCAGTGCTAGAGGACTAGCGAGGAGGGGGAATGAGCAGTTCTTC. Translated: CSARGLARRGNEQFF.

The chain recombines TRBV4-2 with TRBJ2-2; the D is unclear. The CDR3 spans 14 residues. Trimming removed 2 bases at V and 1 base at J, with 5 bases between. The germline V gene encodes CDR1 LGHNA and CDR2 YNFKEQ. CDR3 bases: TGTGCCAGCAGCCAACTTGGGAACACCGGGGAGCTGTTTTTT. Protein sequence: CASSQLGNTGELFF.

This clonotype has just a few counts. The J gene is TRBJ2-3, the V gene TRBV4-1; D is uncertain. CDR1 is MGHRA, CDR2 YSYEKL, per germline. The CDR3 consists of 17 residues. V lost 2 bases and J lost 0, with 15 bases in between. Written as DNA, the CDR3 is TGCGCCAGCAGCCAACTCCCCCTCTCGGGCAGCACAGATACGCAGTATTTT. Its protein product is CASSQLPLSGSTDTQYF.

V gene TRBV7-9 combines with J gene TRBJ2-7; 7 nucleotides match TRBD2. The J segment lost 2 bases and the V segment lost 5 bases, leaving 12 bases of the junction unmatched. This CDR3 is built from 16 residues. Per germline, CDR1 SEHNR and CDR2 FQNEAQ (reference sequence). The CDR3 reads CASSPRTGGAPYEQYF. Written as DNA, the CDR3 is TGTGCCAGCAGCCCAAGGACGGGGGGTGCACCCTACGAGCAGTACTTC.